This T cell receptor (beta chain) was captured by sequencing in a study of blood T cell repertoires in COVID-19. Overall study: COVID-19 samples collected from the United States, Italy and Spain covered acute and convalescent phases. PBMCs, B-cell-depleted T cells, or T cells provided the cDNA or gDNA that made up the material.

Original methodology: Scientists estimated how many nucleated cells there were by amplifying reference gene primers. Using immunoSEQ multiplex PCR, the repertoire was profiled, and TCRdb retains in-frame clones only, with some absent. For V, J and clone size, that table is used; D and trimming come from the DNA. The sample yields about 180,000 clones, about 80% seen once. The sequencing sample was made of peripheral blood. The sequence derives from a human donor in a cohort sampled during active COVID-19.

This CDR3 is CASSLDGRRGYEQYF. CDR3 in DNA: TGTGCCAGCAGCTTAGACGGGAGGCGGGGTTACGAGCAGTACTTC. The rearrangement uses TRBV11-2 and TRBJ2-7; 7 bases match TRBD2. The CDR3 length is 15 residues. The trim removed 0 bases at V and 4 bases at J, leaving 6 bases unmatched. Germline lookup yields CDR1 SGHAT and CDR2 FQNNGV.